This T cell receptor (beta chain) is drawn from a study of blood T cell repertoires in COVID-19. On the study more broadly: The United States, Italy and Spain provided the acute and convalescent COVID-19 samples. The analysed material was cDNA or gDNA that came from T cells, B-cell-depleted T cells, or PBMCs.

Germline V gives CDR1 SGHNT, CDR2 YYREEE (reference sequence). The V and J ends lost 3 bases and 0 bases respectively, with 9 bases between them. This CDR3 has 15 amino acids. Cohort assignment relied on participant-reported clinical history. In the study's own analysis: Estimated nucleated cell counts came from reference gene primer amplification. TCRdb's copy holds only in-frame clones and misses some; the assay was immunoSEQ multiplex PCR. From that table come the V and J calls and clone size; the DNA was used to work out D and trimming. The repertoire has approximately 220,000 clones, 87% of them found once; the top ten carry 2.6%. This clone appeared a few times.

This chain links TRBV5-4 with TRBJ1-4; no definite D call. The origin of this receptor is a woman aged 25 to 39 with acute COVID-19. Sequencing was done on a sample of PBMCs or T cells enriched from blood (not recorded which). The CDR3 region has the DNA TGTGCCAGCAGCTCATCAGGATCAACTAATGAAAAACTGTTTTTT. Amino acid sequence: CASSSSGSTNEKLFF.